These 17 T cell receptor beta chains were all obtained from the same sample, sequenced in a study of T-cell memory formation after mild COVID-19. TCRdb independently ran MiXCR on the 5' RACE reads; one entry per CDR3 protein. The table lists about 310,000 distinct CDR3 sequences, less than 20% of them singletons. Sequencing input: PBMCs or a T cell subset sorted from them (not recorded which). The receptors stem from a man between 18 and 29 years old who had mild COVID-19 (a few samples of this study predate the infection). Cell type and time point are not known.

This clonotype has only a few counts. This chain joins TRBV6-2 or TRBV6-3 and TRBJ1-4; the D gene is possibly TRBD1 (5 bases). Trimming left V 2 bases short and J 0 bases short, with 16 bases between. The CDR3 contains 18 residues. CDR1 MNHEY and CDR2 SVGEGT come from the germline V gene. The CDR3 region has the DNA TGTGCCAGCAGTTACGCCTTCGGAGAGACAGCAACTAATGAAAAACTGTTTTTT. Its protein is CASSYAFGETATNEKLFF.

This clonotype showed up just a few times. The chain couples TRBV6-5 to TRBJ1-6, with TRBD1 matching 8 bases. The CDR3 runs 13 residues. Trimming removed 6 bases from V and 10 bases from J; junction bases left unmatched: 5. Germline CDR1 MNHEY, CDR2 SVGAGI. In DNA, the CDR3 is TGTGCCAGCAGGACAGGGGATAGGTCACCCCTCCACTTT. This sequence encodes CASRTGDRSPLHF.

This clonotype was observed at least ten times. The J gene is TRBJ2-2, the V gene TRBV7-6; D is ambiguous. CDR3 length: 14 residues. Germline CDR1 SGHVS, CDR2 FNYEAQ. The ends were cut back, 3 bases at V and 0 bases at J, with 5 bases in the middle. The CDR3 is CASSFLTNTGELFF. In DNA, the CDR3 is TGTGCCAGCAGCTTCTTGACGAACACCGGGGAGCTGTTTTTT.

This chain connects TRBV27 to TRBJ1-1, with 7 nucleotides matching TRBD1. The CDR3 length is 16 residues. The germline V gene encodes CDR1 MNHEY and CDR2 SMNVEV (reference sequence). J was trimmed by 2 bases and V by 4 bases; bases with no gene match: 10. CDR3 amino acids: CASSSIPGQTNTEAFF. In DNA form, the CDR3 reads TGTGCCAGCAGTTCCATCCCGGGACAGACTAACACTGAAGCTTTCTTT.

Many counts were recorded for this clonotype. V usage is TRBV5-1 and J usage is TRBJ2-1, with D possibly matching TRBD2 (7 bases). V was trimmed by 0 bases and J by 1 base, leaving 8 bases between them. The germline V gene has CDR1 SGHRS and CDR2 YFSETQ. The CDR3 is 15 residues long. The CDR3 nucleotides read TGCGCCAGCAGCTTGGAGGGGGGGTCCTACAATGAGCAGTTCTTC. Amino acids: CASSLEGGSYNEQFF.

At least ten counts were recorded for this clonotype. The rearrangement joins TRBV6-5 to TRBJ2-1, with 13 positions matching TRBD2. Unmatched junction bases numbered 2, after V lost 5 bases and J lost 4 bases. Per germline, CDR1 MNHEY and CDR2 SVGAGI. The CDR3 is made up of 15 amino acids. The CDR3 loop reads CASSRLAGGYNEQFF. Written as DNA, the CDR3 is TGTGCCAGCAGTCGACTAGCGGGGGGTTACAATGAGCAGTTCTTC.

This clonotype was seen a handful of times. The rearrangement uses TRBV20-1 and TRBJ1-2; TRBD1 agrees at 9 bases. Germline-derived CDR1 and CDR2 are DFQATT and SNEGSKA (reference sequence). Germline trimming cut 3 bases from V and 8 bases from J; bases unmatched to any gene: 10. This CDR3 is built from 14 residues. The CDR3 DNA reads TGCAGTGCTAGGACGACACAGGGGGCAATCGGCTACACCTTC. The encoded protein is CSARTTQGAIGYTF.

The chain has TRBV9 and TRBJ2-2; 12 bases line up with TRBD1. V dropped 3 bases and J dropped 6; count of bases not matched to a gene: 3. From germline, CDR1 is SGDLS and CDR2 YYNGEE. The CDR3 loop spans 15 amino acids. DNA of the CDR3: TGTGCCAGCAGCGGGGACAGGGGGCAGTCCGGGGAGCTGTTTTTT. Its protein is CASSGDRGQSGELFF.

This chain connects TRBV6-2 or TRBV6-3 to TRBJ1-1; D is unclear. CDR1 and CDR2 from the germline V gene are MNHEY and SVGEGT. Trimming took off 6 bases at V and 1 base at J, with 12 bases between the two ends. The length of the CDR3 is 14 residues. The CDR3 region is CASRESGANTEAFF. CDR3 nucleotide sequence: TGTGCCAGCAGGGAATCCGGCGCGAACACTGAAGCTTTCTTT.

V usage is TRBV4-3 and J usage is TRBJ1-1; D is ambiguous. V shed 2 bases and J shed 7 bases, with 17 bases lying between them. The CDR3 has 15 amino acids. The germline gives CDR1 LGHNA, CDR2 YSLEER. The CDR3 loop reads CASSQYMGPRVEAFF. CDR3 sequence (DNA): TGCGCCAGCAGCCAATACATGGGCCCGCGCGTTGAAGCTTTCTTT.

This clonotype was counted a few times. The V and J genes are TRBV7-4 and TRBJ1-5; TRBD1 is a possible D gene (5 bases). CDR3 length: 17 residues. The germline V gene encodes CDR1 SGHVT and CDR2 SQSDAQ. Deletions cut 7 bases from V and 6 bases from J, with 25 bases between. DNA of the CDR3: TGTGCCAGCACCCTCCTTCCCAGACCCAGGGACGGTCAGCCCCAGCATTTT. Protein product: CASTLLPRPRDGQPQHF.

The chain carries TRBV12-3 or TRBV12-4 and TRBJ1-2, with D hard to call. V gave up 1 base and J gave up 5 bases, with 8 bases separating them. CDR3 size: 13 residues. The CDR3, as DNA: TGTGCCAGCAGTTTAGGCGTAGGGTATGGCTACACCTTC. It encodes CASSLGVGYGYTF.

The chain uses TRBV4-1 and TRBJ2-2; the match to TRBD2 covers 8 bases. V was pared by 4 bases and J by 5 bases, with 9 bases of the junction left unmatched. The CDR3 is made up of 16 amino acids. Germline assignment: CDR1 MGHRA and CDR2 YSYEKL. CDR3 DNA: TGCGCCAGCAGCCCAGGACTAGCAGGTTGGACCGGGGAGCTGTTTTTT. As protein: CASSPGLAGWTGELFF.

This clonotype showed up many times. V usage is TRBV20-1 and J usage is TRBJ1-3; the D is unclear. Trimming took off 1 base at V and 14 bases at J, with 12 bases between the two ends. This CDR3 is 11 amino acids long. CDR1 and CDR2 from the germline V gene are DFQATT and SNEGSKA (reference sequence). This chain's CDR3 is CSARGAGFVYF. The CDR3 DNA sequence: TGCAGTGCTAGAGGAGCCGGATTTGTATATTTT.

This chain links TRBV9 with TRBJ2-1, with a weak D call TRBD1 (5 bases). This CDR3 has 13 amino acids. Germline V gene lookup returns CDR1 SGDLS and CDR2 YYNGEE. The germline V and J ends were trimmed by 0 bases and 10 bases, with 11 bases remaining between them. CDR3: CASSVGQGWEQFF. The CDR3 DNA reads TGTGCCAGCAGCGTAGGGCAGGGCTGGGAGCAGTTCTTC. Based on the CDR3 plus reference TRBV9 and TRBJ2-1, the full variable domain is DSGVTQTPKHLITATGQRVTLRCSPRSGDLSVYWYQQSLDQGLQFLIQYYNGEERAKGNILERFSAQQFPDLHSELNLSSLELGDSALYFCASSVGQGWEQFFGPGTRLTVL.

This clonotype was found a few times. This chain joins TRBV18 and TRBJ2-3; D unclear. This CDR3 is 11 amino acids long. The ends were cut back, 6 bases at V and 6 bases at J, with 7 bases in the middle. Germline values: CDR1 KGHSH, CDR2 LQKENI. CDR3: CASSPLDTQYF. CDR3 bases: TGTGCCAGCTCGCCGCTGGATACGCAGTATTTT. Combining the CDR3 with reference TRBV18 and TRBJ2-3 gives the whole variable domain NAGVMQNPRHLVRRRGQEARLRCSPMKGHSHVYWYRQLPEEGLKFMVYLQKENIIDESGMPKERFSAEFPKEGPSILRIQQVVRGDSAAYFCASSPLDTQYFGPGTRLTVL.

The rearrangement uses TRBV7-2 and TRBJ1-5; 8 nucleotides align to TRBD1. The ends lost 1 base at V and 5 bases at J; junction bases unmatched: 7. The CDR3 has 16 amino acids. The germline gives CDR1 SGHTA, CDR2 FQGNSA. CDR3 in amino acids: CASSLGAGGQYQPQHF. The DNA for the CDR3 is TGTGCCAGCAGCTTAGGGGCAGGGGGCCAGTATCAGCCCCAGCATTTT.